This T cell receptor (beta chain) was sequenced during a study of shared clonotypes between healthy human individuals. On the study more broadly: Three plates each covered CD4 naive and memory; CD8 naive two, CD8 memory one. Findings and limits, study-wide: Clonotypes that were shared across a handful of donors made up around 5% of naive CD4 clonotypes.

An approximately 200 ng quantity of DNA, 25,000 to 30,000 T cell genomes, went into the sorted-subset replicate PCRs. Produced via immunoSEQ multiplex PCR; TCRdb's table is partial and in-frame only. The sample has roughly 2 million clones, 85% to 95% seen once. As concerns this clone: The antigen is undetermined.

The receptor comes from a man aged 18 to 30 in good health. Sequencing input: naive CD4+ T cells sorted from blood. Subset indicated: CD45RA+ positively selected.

CDR3 in amino acids: CASALAGESETQYF. The CDR3 DNA follows: TGTGCCAGCGCACTAGCGGGAGAATCAGAGACCCAGTACTTC. This chain uses TRBV25-1 with TRBJ2-5; 11 bases line up with TRBD2. The germline CDR1 and CDR2 sequences are MGHDK and SYGVNS. The CDR3 runs 14 residues. Trimming removed 8 bases from V and 4 bases from J; junction bases left unmatched: 6.